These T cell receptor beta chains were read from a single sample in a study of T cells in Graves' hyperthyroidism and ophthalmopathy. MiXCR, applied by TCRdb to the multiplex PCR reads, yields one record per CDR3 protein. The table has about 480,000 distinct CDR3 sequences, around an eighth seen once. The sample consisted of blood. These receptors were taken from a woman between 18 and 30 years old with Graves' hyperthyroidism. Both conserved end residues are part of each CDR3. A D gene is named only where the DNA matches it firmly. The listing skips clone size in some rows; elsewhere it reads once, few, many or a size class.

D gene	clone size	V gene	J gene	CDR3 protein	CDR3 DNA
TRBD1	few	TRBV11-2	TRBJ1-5	CASSWGQNSNQPQHF	TGTGCCAGCAGCTGGGGACAGAATAGCAATCAGCCCCAGCATTTT
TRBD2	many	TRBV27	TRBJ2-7	CASSSEVASGSSYEQYF	TGTGCCAGCAGTTCCGAAGTCGCTAGCGGGAGTTCCTACGAGCAGTACTTC
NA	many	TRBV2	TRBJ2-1	CASIGVETSNEQFF	TGTGCCAGCATCGGTGTTGAGACTAGCAATGAGCAGTTCTTC
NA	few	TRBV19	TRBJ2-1	CASSIGQEYNEQFF	TGTGCCAGTAGTATAGGGCAGGAGTACAATGAGCAGTTCTTC
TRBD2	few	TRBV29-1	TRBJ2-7	CSVPGAGDSEQYF	TGCAGCGTCCCCGGGGCGGGAGATAGCGAGCAGTACTTC
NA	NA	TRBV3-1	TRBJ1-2	CASSQPGTPTNYGYTF	TGTGCCAGCAGCCAACCCGGGACGCCTACTAACTATGGCTACACCTTC
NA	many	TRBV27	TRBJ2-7	CASSFKGYYEQYF	TGTGCCAGCAGTTTTAAGGGTTACTACGAGCAGTACTTC
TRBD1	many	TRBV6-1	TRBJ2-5	CASSEYLGTGLPQTQYF	TGTGCCAGCAGTGAATACTTGGGGACAGGCCTTCCCCAGACCCAGTACTTC
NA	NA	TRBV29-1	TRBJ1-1	CSVEASRSGTEAFF	TGCAGCGTTGAAGCGTCGAGGAGCGGGACTGAAGCTTTCTTT
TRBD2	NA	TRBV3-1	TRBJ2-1	CASSSAGGMEQFF	TGTGCCAGCAGCTCCGCGGGGGGTATGGAGCAGTTCTTC
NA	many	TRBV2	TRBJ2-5	CAVGTETQYF	TGTGCTGTGGGAACAGAGACCCAGTACTTC
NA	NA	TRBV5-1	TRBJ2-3	CASSLEGVLGTDTQYF	TGCGCCAGCAGCTTGGAAGGGGTCCTGGGCACAGATACGCAGTATTTT
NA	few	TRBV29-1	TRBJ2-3	CSVDGAPEASTDTQYF	TGCAGCGTTGACGGCGCCCCTGAAGCTAGCACAGATACGCAGTATTTT
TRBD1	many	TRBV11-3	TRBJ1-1	CASSQRGTGFLDTEAFF	TGTGCCAGCAGCCAGAGGGGGACAGGGTTCTTGGACACTGAAGCTTTCTTT
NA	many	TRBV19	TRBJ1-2	CASSISLGVYGYTF	TGTGCCAGTAGTATTTCGCTGGGTGTCTATGGCTACACCTTC
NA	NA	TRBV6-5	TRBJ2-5	CASSYLQSGRETQYF	TGTGCCAGCAGTTACTTACAGTCGGGTCGGGAGACCCAGTACTTC
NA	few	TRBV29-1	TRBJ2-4	CSVAELNIQYF	TGCAGCGTAGCGGAATTAAACATTCAGTACTTC
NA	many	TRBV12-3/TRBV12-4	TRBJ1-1	CASSFSTPNTEAFF	TGTGCCAGCAGTTTTTCGACCCCTAACACTGAAGCTTTCTTT
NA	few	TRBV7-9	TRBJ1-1	CASSQTINTEAFF	TGTGCCAGCAGCCAAACAATTAACACTGAAGCTTTCTTT
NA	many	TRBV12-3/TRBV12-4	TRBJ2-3	CASSKAGPTDTQYF	TGTGCCAGCAGCAAAGCGGGCCCCACAGATACGCAGTATTTT
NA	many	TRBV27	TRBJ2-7	CASSTTGTASYEQYF	TGTGCCAGCAGCACCACCGGGACCGCCTCCTACGAGCAGTACTTC
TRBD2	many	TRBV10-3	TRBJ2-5	CAISATSGRVETQYF	TGTGCCATCAGCGCCACTAGCGGGAGGGTGGAGACCCAGTACTTC
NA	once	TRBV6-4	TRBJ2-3	CASSATTSTDTQYF	TGTGCCAGCAGTGCCACGACTAGCACAGATACGCAGTATTTT
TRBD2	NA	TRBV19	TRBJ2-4	CAAGDLAKNIQYF	TGTGCCGCGGGGGACCTAGCCAAAAACATTCAGTACTTC
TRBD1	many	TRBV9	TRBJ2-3	CASSVELQGASTDTQYF	TGTGCCAGCAGCGTAGAGCTACAGGGGGCGTCCACAGATACGCAGTATTTT
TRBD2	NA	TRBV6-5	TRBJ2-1	CASSYGREEVFF	TGTGCCAGCAGTTACGGGCGGGAGGAGGTGTTCTTC
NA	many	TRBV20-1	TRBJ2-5	CSANPDSVETQYF	TGCAGTGCTAACCCGGACAGTGTTGAGACCCAGTACTTC
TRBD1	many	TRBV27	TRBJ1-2	CASSLATGYGYTF	TGTGCCAGCAGTTTAGCGACAGGGTATGGCTACACCTTC
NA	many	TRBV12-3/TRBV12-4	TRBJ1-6	CASTRKGSASPLHF	TGTGCCAGCACCCGGAAAGGGAGTGCTTCACCCCTCCACTTT
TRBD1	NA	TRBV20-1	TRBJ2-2	CSAMGQGGTGELFF	TGCAGTGCCATGGGACAGGGCGGCACCGGGGAGCTGTTTTTT
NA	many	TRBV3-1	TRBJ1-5	CASSQWSSQPQHF	TGTGCCAGCAGCCAATGGTCTAGCCAGCCCCAGCATTTT
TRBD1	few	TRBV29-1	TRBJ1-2	CSHRDSYGYTF	TGCAGTCACCGGGACAGCTATGGCTACACCTTC
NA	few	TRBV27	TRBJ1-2	CASSFVVGGGGYTF	TGTGCCAGCAGTTTTGTTGTGGGGGGCGGGGGCTACACCTTC
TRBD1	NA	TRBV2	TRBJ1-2	CASVGARGVNGYTF	TGTGCCAGCGTCGGGGCCAGGGGGGTTAATGGCTACACCTTC
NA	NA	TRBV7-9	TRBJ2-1	CASSLARTGGKNEQFF	TGTGCCAGCAGCTTAGCAAGGACTGGCGGGAAGAATGAGCAGTTCTTC
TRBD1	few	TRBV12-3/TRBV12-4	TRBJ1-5	CASSWTGSQPQHF	TGTGCCAGCAGTTGGACAGGTTCTCAGCCCCAGCATTTT
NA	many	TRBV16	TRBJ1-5	CASSQSGFGQPQHF	TGTGCCAGCAGCCAATCAGGGTTCGGACAGCCCCAGCATTTT